A single sample gave rise to the 25 T cell receptor beta chains below, sequenced in a study of cytomegalovirus exposure and HLA in healthy donors. This PCR relied on a set of 60 Vbeta primers and 13 Jbeta primers. Sequencing used immunoSEQ multiplex PCR; TCRdb keeps in-frame clones, though not all of them. The sample comprises about 170,000 clones, 70% to 80% of which are singletons, and approximately 2.1% rests with the top ten. The sample comprised PBMCs. The source of these receptors is a young woman in good health and CMV-seropositive.

The V gene is TRBV6-6, the J gene TRBJ1-5; 7 nucleotides agree with TRBD1. The CDR3 contains 16 residues. Germline CDR1 is MNHNY and CDR2 is SVGAGI (reference sequence). The trim removed 0 bases at V and 3 bases at J, leaving 5 bases unmatched. In DNA, the CDR3 is TGTGCCAGCAGTTACTCCCGACAGGGCGCCAATCAGCCCCAGCATTTT. Residues: CASSYSRQGANQPQHF.

V usage is TRBV5-4 and J usage is TRBJ1-2; TRBD1 is a possible D gene (5 bases). Trimming removed 0 bases at V and 1 base at J, with 10 bases between. In germline, CDR1 is SGHNT, CDR2 YYREEE (reference sequence). The CDR3 runs to 15 residues. CDR3 coding DNA: TGTGCCAGCAGCTTGGCAGGGCTCTTTAACTATGGCTACACCTTC. It codes for CASSLAGLFNYGYTF.

J is TRBJ1-5 and V is TRBV6-5, with a tentative D call TRBD1 (5 bases). Germline CDR1 MNHEY, CDR2 SVGAGI. The CDR3 runs 13 residues. Trimming pared 8 bases from V and 9 bases from J, leaving 17 bases between. CDR3 region: CASGTGQPSPQHF. CDR3 nucleotide sequence: TGTGCCAGCGGTACAGGTCAACCCTCGCCCCAGCATTTT.

V gene TRBV5-1 combines with J gene TRBJ1-1, with 7 bases matching TRBD1. Germline V gives CDR1 SGHRS, CDR2 YFSETQ. V lost 4 bases to trimming and J lost 6 bases; unmatched junction nucleotides: 3. The CDR3 is made up of 12 amino acids. The CDR3 loop reads CASSMTGPEAFF. CDR3 nucleotide sequence: TGCGCCAGCAGCATGACAGGGCCTGAAGCTTTCTTT.

The CDR3 sequence is CASSNLPTRPDQPQHF. The CDR3 nucleotides are TGTGCCAGTAGTAATCTCCCTACCAGGCCGGATCAGCCCCAGCATTTT. V is TRBV19 and J is TRBJ1-5; no reliable D call. CDR3 length: 16 residues. The ends were cut back, 4 bases at V and 5 bases at J, with 18 bases in the middle. CDR1 is LNHDA, CDR2 SQIVND, per germline (reference sequence).

This chain joins TRBV30 and TRBJ1-1; no definite D call. V lost 2 bases to trimming and J lost 1 base, with 8 bases between them. Germline V gives CDR1 GTSNPN, CDR2 SVGIG (reference sequence). This CDR3 is 13 amino acids long. The CDR3 loop reads CAWSWLANTEAFF. The CDR3 region has the DNA TGTGCCTGGAGTTGGCTGGCGAACACTGAAGCTTTCTTT.

This chain uses TRBV4-3 with TRBJ2-3; D unresolved. Germline loops: CDR1 LGHNA, CDR2 YSLEER. V shed 0 bases and J shed 11 bases, with 15 bases lying between them. This CDR3 has 14 amino acids. CDR3 bases: TGCGCCAGCAGCCAAGATGATCGCGGCGGAAGGCAGTATTTT. Translation: CASSQDDRGGRQYF.

The sample holds one count of this clone. The rearrangement links TRBV7-2 to TRBJ1-2; D call uncertain. Between the trimmed V and J ends, which lost 6 bases and 3 bases, there was a span of 14 bases. The CDR3 is made up of 14 amino acids. CDR1 and CDR2 (germline): SGHTA, FQGNSA. CDR3 in DNA: TGTGCCAGCAGACGAGAGAGGGTAGACTATGGCTACACCTTC. Its translation is CASRRERVDYGYTF. The full variable domain, rest sourced from reference TRBV7-2 and TRBJ1-2, is GAGVSQSPSNKVTEKGKDVELRCDPISGHTALYWYRQSLGQGLEFLIYFQGNSAPDKSGLPSDRFSAERTGGSVSTLTIQRTQQEDSAVYLCASRRERVDYGYTFGSGTRLTVV.

J is TRBJ1-5 and V is TRBV13; 7 positions match TRBD1. The length of the CDR3 is 12 residues. Germline-derived CDR1 and CDR2 are PRHDT and FYEKMQ (reference sequence). V was clipped by 6 bases and J by 6 bases; unmatched bases: 2. The CDR3 DNA reads TGTGCCAGCAGACAGGGGAGTCAGCCCCAGCATTTT. Protein product: CASRQGSQPQHF.

This clone was observed once. This chain joins TRBV19 and TRBJ2-5; D is possibly TRBD1 (5 bases). The CDR3 consists of 15 residues. Deletions cut 1 base from V and 5 bases from J, with 14 bases between. Per germline, CDR1 LNHDA and CDR2 SQIVND (reference sequence). Here the CDR3 reads CASSIGWGSSETQYF. CDR3 bases: TGTGCCAGTAGTATAGGTTGGGGCAGCTCGGAGACCCAGTACTTC.

This clone was seen once. The rearrangement joins TRBV5-1 to TRBJ2-7; TRBD1 matches at 7 bases. Germline loops: CDR1 SGHRS, CDR2 YFSETQ. This CDR3 has 14 residues. The V gene end was trimmed by 4 bases and the J gene end by 3 bases; junction bases not matched to a gene: 7. In nucleotides, the CDR3 is TGCGCCAGCAGCCGGGCAGGGGGAAGCTACGAGCAGTACTTC. Translated, it gives CASSRAGGSYEQYF.

This clone was found a few times. This chain links TRBV19 with TRBJ2-1; 11 nucleotides agree with TRBD2. This CDR3 is 14 amino acids long. The V gene end was trimmed by 5 bases and the J gene end by 6 bases; junction bases not matched to a gene: 3. In germline, CDR1 is LNHDA, CDR2 SQIVND (reference sequence). The CDR3 coding sequence is TGTGCCAGTAGTTTCCTAGCGGGAGGCAATGAGCAGTTCTTC. Translation gives CASSFLAGGNEQFF.

This clone was observed a few times. The V gene is TRBV30, the J gene TRBJ1-4; 9 nucleotides match TRBD1. The V segment lost 4 bases and the J segment 5 bases; nucleotides outside the gene matches: 11. The CDR3 is 16 amino acids. Germline V CDR1 and CDR2: GTSNPN, SVGIG (reference sequence). The CDR3 protein is CAWNPGQGPVNEKLFF. DNA for the CDR3: TGTGCCTGGAATCCGGGACAGGGTCCCGTCAATGAAAAACTGTTTTTT.

The chain combines TRBV2 with TRBJ2-7, with a weak D call TRBD2 (6 bases). This CDR3 is built from 14 residues. The V gene lost 4 bases and the J gene lost 6 bases, with 16 bases spanning the gap. Germline V gene sequence: CDR1 SNHLY, CDR2 FYNNEI. CDR3 region: CASSGGTFSSEQYF. The CDR3 DNA is TGTGCCAGCAGTGGAGGGACTTTTTCGTCCGAGCAGTACTTC.

The gene calls are TRBV5-4 and TRBJ2-1; 10 nucleotides agree with TRBD2. The CDR3 length is 15 residues. From germline, CDR1 is SGHNT and CDR2 YYREEE (reference sequence). Trimming took 6 bases from V and 9 from J; bases not matched to a gene: 12. The DNA of the CDR3 is TGTGCCAGCAAATTGCCGGGACTAGCGACCGCTGAGCAGTTCTTC. Its protein is CASKLPGLATAEQFF.

The rearrangement joins TRBV29-1 to TRBJ1-1; D may be TRBD1 (5 bases). CDR1 is SQVTM, CDR2 ANQGSEA, per germline. Trimming cost V 6 bases and J 5 bases, with 22 bases left between them. This CDR3 is built from 15 residues. CDR3 loop: CSVQPTRQWGTEAFF. In DNA form, the CDR3 reads TGCAGCGTCCAACCGACTAGACAGTGGGGTACTGAAGCTTTCTTT.

The genes are TRBV28 and TRBJ1-5; 9 positions agree with TRBD1. The germline CDR1 and CDR2 sequences are MDHEN and SYDVKM. V was pared by 5 bases and J by 2 bases, with 4 bases of the junction left unmatched. This CDR3 contains 15 residues. In nucleotides, the CDR3 is TGTGCCAGCAGTGGCCGGACAGGGGGCAATCAGCCCCAGCATTTT. This encodes CASSGRTGGNQPQHF.

The chain links TRBV18 to TRBJ2-3, with 13 positions matching TRBD2. The CDR3 has 16 amino acids. With V trimmed by 6 bases and J by 5 bases, 8 bases remained unmatched. Germline lookup yields CDR1 KGHSH and CDR2 LQKENI. DNA of the CDR3: TGTGCCAGCTCGCGGAGGACTAGCGGGGGACAAGATACGCAGTATTTT. This codes for CASSRRTSGGQDTQYF. Based on the CDR3 plus reference TRBV18 and TRBJ2-3, the full variable domain is NAGVMQNPRHLVRRRGQEARLRCSPMKGHSHVYWYRQLPEEGLKFMVYLQKENIIDESGMPKERFSAEFPKEGPSILRIQQVVRGDSAAYFCASSRRTSGGQDTQYFGPGTRLTVL.

The chain has TRBV7-2 and TRBJ2-5, with TRBD2 identical over 9 bases. The CDR3 sequence is 15 residues long. The junction had 4 bases not matched to a gene; V was cut back by 1 base and J by 4 bases. Looked up from germline, CDR1 is SGHTA and CDR2 is FQGNSA. The CDR3 sequence is CASSLGGGAGETQYF. In DNA, the CDR3 is TGTGCCAGCAGCTTAGGCGGGGGGGCCGGAGAGACCCAGTACTTC.

The count of this clone is one. This chain links TRBV6-5 with TRBJ1-1; D ambiguous. Germline V CDR1 and CDR2: MNHEY, SVGAGI. The V gene lost 3 bases and the J gene lost 5 bases, with 10 bases spanning the gap. This CDR3 has 13 residues. The CDR3 loop is CASSYFEATEAFF. CDR3 nucleotide sequence: TGTGCCAGCAGTTATTTTGAGGCAACTGAAGCTTTCTTT.

CDR3 coding DNA: TGTGCCACCAGCAACCGGGACACACACACCGGGGAGCTGTTTTTT. Residues: CATSNRDTHTGELFF. The chain couples TRBV15 to TRBJ2-2; possibly TRBD1 for D (6 bases). V was pared by 4 bases and J by 3 bases, with 12 bases between. The CDR3 runs 15 residues. CDR1 is LNHNV and CDR2 is YYDKDF in the germline V gene (reference sequence).

The chain recombines TRBV14 with TRBJ1-2; no clear D. Germline-derived CDR1 and CDR2 are SGHDN and FVKESK. This CDR3 has 15 amino acids. The V end was cut by 0 bases, the J end by 0 bases, with 8 bases between. In nucleotides, the CDR3 is TGTGCCAGCAGCCAAGAGGCGGGCTCTAACTATGGCTACACCTTC. Amino acid sequence: CASSQEAGSNYGYTF.

The V call is TRBV14, the J call TRBJ1-1; D not resolved. Germline V gene sequence: CDR1 SGHDN, CDR2 FVKESK. This CDR3 has 13 amino acids. Between the trimmed V and J ends, which lost 4 bases and 3 bases, there was a span of 9 bases. CDR3 coding DNA: TGTGCCAGCAGCCTCGGGATGTACACTGAAGCTTTCTTT. Protein product: CASSLGMYTEAFF.

V usage is TRBV10-3 and J usage is TRBJ2-1, with 9 bases that match TRBD2. Germline V gene sequence: CDR1 ENHRY, CDR2 SYGVKD. This CDR3 is 13 amino acids long. V shed 11 bases and J 2 bases; nucleotides not matched to a gene: 4. DNA of the CDR3: TGTGCCTCGGGCGGGGGGGCCTACAATGAGCAGTTCTTC. This codes for CASGGGAYNEQFF.

This rearrangement joins TRBV29-1 to TRBJ1-2; D unresolved. The CDR3 spans 14 residues. V gave up 0 bases and J gave up 1 base, with 9 bases separating them. Looked up from germline, CDR1 is SQVTM and CDR2 is ANQGSEA. The CDR3 loop is CSVEDPADNYGYTF. The CDR3, as DNA: TGCAGCGTTGAAGATCCCGCGGATAACTATGGCTACACCTTC.